The next 20 T cell receptor beta chains were all read from a single sample in a study of low-dose radiotherapy and immunotherapy resistance in tumors. TRAV- and TRBV-specific primers, spanning alpha and beta chains, primed first-strand cDNA. Using a constant-region primer together with a V-primer adapter, TCRs were subjected to around 20 PCR cycles of amplification. Each CDR3 protein gets one entry after TCRdb re-called the reads with MiXCR. The sample records about 12,000 distinct CDR3 sequences, around 74% being singletons. These receptors originate from a human donor with advanced metastatic prostate, ovarian, gallbladder or colorectal cancer (not recorded which). This table probably holds off-target reads from a library built for another chain.

The chain recombines TRBV6-4 with TRBJ2-1, with no clear D. V lost 3 bases to trimming and J lost 5 bases, with 8 bases between them. Germline lookup yields CDR1 MRHNA and CDR2 SNTAGT. There are 13 residues in the CDR3. The CDR3 DNA sequence: TGTGCCAGCAGTGAAGGTAGCCACAATGAGCAGTTCTTC. Its translation is CASSEGSHNEQFF.

The genes are TRBV27 and TRBJ2-1; D call uncertain. Germline assignment: CDR1 MNHEY and CDR2 SMNVEV (reference sequence). Trimming removed 7 bases from V and 0 bases from J, with 10 bases in between. This CDR3 has 14 residues. CDR3 coding DNA: TGTGCCAGCACCGTGGATAGCTCCTACAATGAGCAGTTCTTC. This codes for CASTVDSSYNEQFF.

V and J are TRBV20-1 and TRBJ1-5, with TRBD1 as a possible D gene (6 bases). CDR1 is DFQATT, CDR2 SNEGSKA, per germline (reference sequence). The CDR3 covers 15 residues. Trimming cost V 6 bases and J 3 bases, with 18 bases left between them. The CDR3 nucleotides read TGCAGTGCCTCAGGGCGGGGGGCGAACAATCAGCCCCAGCATTTT. Residues: CSASGRGANNQPQHF.

This clonotype was detected a few times. The J gene is TRBJ2-3, the V gene TRBV28; 7 bases fit TRBD1. CDR3 size: 15 residues. The V gene's germline CDR1 is MDHEN and CDR2 SYDVKM. Unmatched junction bases numbered 10, after V lost 7 bases and J lost 3 bases. CDR3 loop: CASTRTGVGTDTQYF. The CDR3 DNA reads TGTGCCAGCACCCGAACAGGGGTCGGGACAGATACGCAGTATTTT. Full variable domain (missing parts from reference TRBV28 and TRBJ2-3): DVKVTQSSRYLVKRTGEKVFLECVQDMDHENMFWYRQDPGLGLRLIYFSYDVKMKEKGDIPEGYSVSREKKERFSLILESASTNQTSMYLCASTRTGVGTDTQYFGPGTRLTVL.

J is TRBJ1-1 and V is TRBV4-2; D possibly corresponds to TRBD1 (5 bases). The CDR3 contains 15 residues. V was trimmed by 2 bases and J by 1 base, leaving 11 bases between them. Per the germline V gene, CDR1 is LGHNA and CDR2 is YNFKEQ. The chain's CDR3 is CASSQSRDPNTEAFF. For the CDR3, the DNA is TGTGCCAGCAGCCAAAGCAGGGACCCGAACACTGAAGCTTTCTTT.

The chain joins TRBV27 to TRBJ2-1; D is possibly TRBD1 (6 bases). V was clipped by 1 base and J by 6 bases, with 7 bases between them. Germline CDR1 MNHEY, CDR2 SMNVEV (reference sequence). The CDR3 has 13 amino acids. The CDR3 loop reads CASSLWGRNEQFF. CDR3 DNA sequence: TGTGCCAGCAGTTTATGGGGGCGCAATGAGCAGTTCTTC.

The DNA of the CDR3 is TGTGCCAGCAGCCCGAGCGGGAGGGTATACAATGAGCAGTTCTTC. This translates into CASSPSGRVYNEQFF. This sequence joins TRBV3-1 and TRBJ2-1; the match to TRBD2 covers 10 bases. The ends lost 4 bases at V and 4 bases at J; junction bases unmatched: 4. This CDR3 has 15 residues. Germline V CDR1 and CDR2: LGHDT, YNNKEL (reference sequence).

The chain uses TRBV6-5 and TRBJ1-2, with unresolved D. CDR1 is MNHEY and CDR2 is SVGAGI in the germline V gene. The CDR3 has 14 residues. Trimming took 7 bases from V and 2 from J, leaving 14 bases between them. The chain's CDR3 is CASTSFGWNYGYTF. The CDR3 bases are TGTGCCAGCACCTCCTTCGGATGGAACTATGGCTACACCTTC.

CDR3 nucleotide sequence: TGTGCCAGCAGCTTAGCAACGGGAACCCGCGAGCAGTACTTC. Amino acid sequence: CASSLATGTREQYF. The V and J genes are TRBV7-2 and TRBJ2-7; the D gene is possibly TRBD2 (5 bases). Per the germline V gene, CDR1 is SGHTA and CDR2 is FQGNSA. V was pared by 0 bases and J by 6 bases, with 12 bases between. CDR3 length equals 14 residues.

The gene calls are TRBV28 and TRBJ1-5, with 8 nucleotides matching TRBD1. Per germline, CDR1 MDHEN and CDR2 SYDVKM. The CDR3 runs 13 residues. With V trimmed by 9 bases and J by 4 bases, 5 bases remained unmatched. CDR3 nucleotide sequence: TGTGCCAGTGTTGGGGACAGGAATCAGCCCCAGCATTTT. This codes for CASVGDRNQPQHF. The full variable domain, its missing parts supplied by reference TRBV28 and TRBJ1-5, is DVKVTQSSRYLVKRTGEKVFLECVQDMDHENMFWYRQDPGLGLRLIYFSYDVKMKEKGDIPEGYSVSREKKERFSLILESASTNQTSMYLCASVGDRNQPQHFGDGTRLSIL.

CDR3 coding DNA: TGTGCCAGTAGTCCCCCGGGCGCGACGAGAAATCAGCCCCAGCATTTT. It encodes CASSPPGATRNQPQHF. The chain links TRBV19 to TRBJ1-5; D call uncertain. V was trimmed by 5 bases and J by 4 bases, leaving 18 bases between them. Germline V lookup: CDR1 LNHDA, CDR2 SQIVND (reference sequence). The CDR3 length is 16 residues.

The chain joins TRBV4-2 to TRBJ2-7; D possibly corresponds to TRBD2 (6 bases). V was trimmed by 0 bases and J by 0 bases, leaving 12 bases between them. The CDR3 runs to 16 residues. The germline CDR1 and CDR2 sequences are LGHNA and YNFKEQ. The DNA for the CDR3 is TGTGCCAGCAGCCAAGAGGGGACTGACAGCTCCTACGAGCAGTACTTC. Translation: CASSQEGTDSSYEQYF.

The V call is TRBV28, the J call TRBJ2-7; D is ambiguous. Germline loops: CDR1 MDHEN, CDR2 SYDVKM. The CDR3 consists of 13 residues. V dropped 1 base and J dropped 6 bases, with 10 bases sitting between them. The CDR3 nucleotides read TGTGCCAGCAGTTTATCAGTATCCGGCGAGCAGTACTTC. Its protein product is CASSLSVSGEQYF.

In DNA form, the CDR3 reads TGTGCCAGCAACCTACCGGACAGATCCGACAACTATGGCTACACCTTC. It is translated as CASNLPDRSDNYGYTF. The rearrangement uses TRBV28 and TRBJ1-2, with D possibly matching TRBD1 (6 bases). Deletions cut 7 bases from V and 2 bases from J, with 20 bases between. The V gene's germline CDR1 is MDHEN and CDR2 SYDVKM. The CDR3 contains 16 residues.

The CDR3 here is CASSSDRSYEQYF. Written as DNA, the CDR3 is TGTGCCAGCAGCTCGGACAGGTCCTACGAGCAGTACTTC. V usage is TRBV5-6 and J usage is TRBJ2-7; 7 nucleotides agree with TRBD1. Germline CDR1 and CDR2: SGHDT and YYEEEE. The CDR3 length is 13 residues. The V segment lost 3 bases and the J segment 1 base; nucleotides outside the gene matches: 1.

The V call is TRBV7-2, the J call TRBJ2-7, with 7 bases identical to TRBD1. Germline loops: CDR1 SGHTA, CDR2 FQGNSA. This CDR3 has 14 amino acids. V shed 6 bases, J shed 3 bases, and the junction held 8 bases outside the gene matches. CDR3 protein: CASSSGTEYYEQYF. For the CDR3, the DNA is TGTGCCAGCAGTTCCGGGACAGAATACTACGAGCAGTACTTC.

This rearrangement joins TRBV3-1 to TRBJ1-5; D gene uncertain. The CDR3 covers 13 residues. With 1 base removed from V and 6 bases from J, the gap between germline ends came to 7 bases. The germline V gene encodes CDR1 LGHDT and CDR2 YNNKEL (reference sequence). The CDR3 coding sequence is TGTGCCAGCAGCCAAGGACGGGGTCAGCCCCAGCATTTT. It specifies CASSQGRGQPQHF.

This chain links TRBV12-3 or TRBV12-4 with TRBJ2-7; 7 positions agree with TRBD2. The CDR3 length is 14 residues. V was clipped by 0 bases and J by 4 bases; unmatched bases: 3. The CDR3 region has the DNA TGTGCCAGCAGTTTAGCGGGAGGGCCTTACGAGCAGTACTTC. Protein product: CASSLAGGPYEQYF.

V usage is TRBV5-5 and J usage is TRBJ2-1, with D hard to call. With 0 bases removed from V and 6 bases from J, the gap between germline ends came to 10 bases. Germline CDR1 reads SGHKS; CDR2 reads YYEKEE (reference sequence). The CDR3 extends over 14 amino acids. The CDR3, as DNA: TGTGCCAGCAGCTTGGGGGGTACATTCAATGAGCAGTTCTTC. This gives the protein CASSLGGTFNEQFF.

This chain connects TRBV6-6 to TRBJ2-7, with D perhaps given as TRBD1 or TRBD2 (5 bases each). Germline-derived CDR1 and CDR2 are MNHNY and SVGAGI (reference sequence). The CDR3 spans 13 residues. V was pared by 1 base and J by 5 bases, with 9 bases between. The CDR3 spells CASSYYWDHEQYF. DNA for the CDR3: TGTGCCAGCAGTTACTACTGGGACCACGAGCAGTACTTC.